This T cell receptor (beta chain) appears in the sequencing data of a study of cytomegalovirus exposure and HLA in healthy donors. Trimming took 2 bases from V and 2 from J; bases not matched to a gene: 9. The CDR3 spans 16 residues. Germline V gene sequence: CDR1 SGDLS, CDR2 YYNGEE. Vbeta (60) and Jbeta (13) primers were used in the PCR. TCRdb keeps only in-frame clones here, not all; method: immunoSEQ multiplex PCR. In the table there are 200,000 or so clones, about 80% of which are singletons. The receptor was isolated from a woman aged 18-29 years in good health and CMV-seropositive. The rearrangement uses TRBV9 and TRBJ2-7; 8 nucleotides align to TRBD2. Sample: PBMCs. The CDR3 bases are TGTGCCAGCAGCGTTGGGGGGACGGGGGGGACCTACGAGCAGTACTTC. It codes for CASSVGGTGGTYEQYF.